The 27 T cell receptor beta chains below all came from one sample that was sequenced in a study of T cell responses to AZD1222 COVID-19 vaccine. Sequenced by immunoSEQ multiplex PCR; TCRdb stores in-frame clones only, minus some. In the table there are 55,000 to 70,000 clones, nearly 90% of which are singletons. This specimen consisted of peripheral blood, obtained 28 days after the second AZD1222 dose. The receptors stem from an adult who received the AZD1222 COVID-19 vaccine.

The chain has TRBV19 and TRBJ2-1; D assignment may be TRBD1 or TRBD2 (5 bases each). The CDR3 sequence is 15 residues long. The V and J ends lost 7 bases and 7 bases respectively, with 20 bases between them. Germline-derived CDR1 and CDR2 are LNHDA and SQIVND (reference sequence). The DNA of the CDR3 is TGTGCCAGTATCCTCCGGGACCACCTAGGGAATGAGCAGTTCTTC. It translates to CASILRDHLGNEQFF.

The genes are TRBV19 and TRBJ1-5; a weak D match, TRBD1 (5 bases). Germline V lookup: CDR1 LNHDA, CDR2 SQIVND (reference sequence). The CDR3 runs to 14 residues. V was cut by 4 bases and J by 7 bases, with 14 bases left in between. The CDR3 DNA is TGTGCCAGTAGTACCCGGGACGTAAGACAGCCCCAGCATTTT. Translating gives CASSTRDVRQPQHF. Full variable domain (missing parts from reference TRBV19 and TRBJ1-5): DGGITQSPKYLFRKEGQNVTLSCEQNLNHDAMYWYRQDPGQGLRLIYYSQIVNDFQKGDIAEGYSVSREKKESFPLTVTSAQKNPTAFYLCASSTRDVRQPQHFGDGTRLSIL.

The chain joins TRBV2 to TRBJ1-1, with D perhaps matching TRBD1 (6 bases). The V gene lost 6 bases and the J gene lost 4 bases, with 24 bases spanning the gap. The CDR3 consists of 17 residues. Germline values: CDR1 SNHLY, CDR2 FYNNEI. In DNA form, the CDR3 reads TGTGCCAGCAGAACAGGGAATAAAGGGGGGAGGAGCACTGAAGCTTTCTTT. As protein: CASRTGNKGGRSTEAFF.

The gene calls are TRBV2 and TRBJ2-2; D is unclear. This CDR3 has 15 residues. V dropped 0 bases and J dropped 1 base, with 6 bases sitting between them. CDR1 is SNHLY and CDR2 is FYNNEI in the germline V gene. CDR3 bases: TGTGCCAGCAGTGAAGCGCTTCAGAACACCGGGGAGCTGTTTTTT. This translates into CASSEALQNTGELFF.

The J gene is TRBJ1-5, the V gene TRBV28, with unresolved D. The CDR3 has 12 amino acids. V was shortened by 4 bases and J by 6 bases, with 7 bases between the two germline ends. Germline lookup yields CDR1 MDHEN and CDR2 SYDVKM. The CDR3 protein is CASSSLPQPQHF. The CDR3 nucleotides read TGTGCCAGCAGTTCCCTACCTCAGCCCCAGCATTTT. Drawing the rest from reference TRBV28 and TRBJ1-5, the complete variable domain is DVKVTQSSRYLVKRTGEKVFLECVQDMDHENMFWYRQDPGLGLRLIYFSYDVKMKEKGDIPEGYSVSREKKERFSLILESASTNQTSMYLCASSSLPQPQHFGDGTRLSIL.

The CDR3 coding sequence is TGTGCCAGCAGTGTCTTTCCAGGGCTGGCAGATACGCAGTATTTT. This codes for CASSVFPGLADTQYF. The gene calls are TRBV2 and TRBJ2-3, with D perhaps matching TRBD1 (5 bases). Per germline, CDR1 SNHLY and CDR2 FYNNEI. Trimming cost V 4 bases and J 4 bases, with 15 bases left between them. CDR3 length: 15 amino acids. Supplemented by reference TRBV2 and TRBJ2-3, the full variable domain reads EPEVTQTPSHQVTQMGQEVILRCVPISNHLYFYWYRQILGQKVEFLVSFYNNEISEKSEIFDDQFSVERPDGSNFTLKIRSTKLEDSAMYFCASSVFPGLADTQYFGPGTRLTVL.

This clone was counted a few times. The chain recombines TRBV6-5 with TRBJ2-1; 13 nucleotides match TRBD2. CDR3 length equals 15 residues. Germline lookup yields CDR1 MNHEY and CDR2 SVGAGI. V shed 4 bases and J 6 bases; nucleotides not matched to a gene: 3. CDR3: CASSLLAGGGNEQFF. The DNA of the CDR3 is TGTGCCAGCAGTTTACTAGCGGGAGGGGGCAATGAGCAGTTCTTC.

The DNA for the CDR3 is TGTGCCAGTAACGGGGGGTTTGGGGACCAAGAGACCCAGTACTTC. Encoded protein: CASNGGFGDQETQYF. The chain uses TRBV2 and TRBJ2-5, with TRBD2 matching over 7 bases. Looked up from germline, CDR1 is SNHLY and CDR2 is FYNNEI. The CDR3 is made up of 15 amino acids. With 9 bases clipped from V and 0 bases from J, the junction kept 10 bases outside the gene matches.

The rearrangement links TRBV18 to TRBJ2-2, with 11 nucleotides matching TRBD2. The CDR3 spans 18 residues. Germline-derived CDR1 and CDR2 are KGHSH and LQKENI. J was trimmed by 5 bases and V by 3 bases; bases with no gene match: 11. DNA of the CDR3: TGTGCCAGCTCACCCCTAACGATACTAGCGGGAGCGACCGGGGAGCTGTTTTTT. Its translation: CASSPLTILAGATGELFF.

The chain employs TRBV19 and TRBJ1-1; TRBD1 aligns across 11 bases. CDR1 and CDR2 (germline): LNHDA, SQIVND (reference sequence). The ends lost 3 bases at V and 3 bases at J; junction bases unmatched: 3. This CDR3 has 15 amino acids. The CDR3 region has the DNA TGTGCCAGTAGTATCGGGACAGGGGGATACACTGAAGCTTTCTTT. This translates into CASSIGTGGYTEAFF.

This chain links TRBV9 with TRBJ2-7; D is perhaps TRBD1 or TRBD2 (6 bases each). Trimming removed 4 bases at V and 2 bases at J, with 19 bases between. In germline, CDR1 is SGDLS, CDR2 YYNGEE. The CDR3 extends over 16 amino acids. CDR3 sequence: CASSMAGAGSPYEQYF. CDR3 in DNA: TGTGCCAGCAGCATGGCAGGGGCGGGATCCCCCTACGAGCAGTACTTC.

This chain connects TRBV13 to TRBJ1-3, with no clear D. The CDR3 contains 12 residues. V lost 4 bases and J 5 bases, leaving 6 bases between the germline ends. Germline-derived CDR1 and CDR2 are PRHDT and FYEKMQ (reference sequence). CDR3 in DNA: TGTGCCAGCAGCTACGAGAGAAACACCATATATTTT. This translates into CASSYERNTIYF.

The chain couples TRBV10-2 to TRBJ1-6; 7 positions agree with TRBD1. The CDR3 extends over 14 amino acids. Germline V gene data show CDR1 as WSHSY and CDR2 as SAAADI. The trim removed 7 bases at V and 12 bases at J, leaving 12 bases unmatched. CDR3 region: CASTGQVDFGPLHF. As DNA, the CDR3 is TGCGCCAGCACCGGACAGGTGGACTTCGGACCCCTCCACTTT.

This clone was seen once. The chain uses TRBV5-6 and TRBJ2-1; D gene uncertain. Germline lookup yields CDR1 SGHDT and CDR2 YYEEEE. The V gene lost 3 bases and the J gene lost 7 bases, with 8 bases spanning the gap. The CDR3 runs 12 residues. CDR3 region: CASSSTVNEQFF. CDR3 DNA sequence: TGTGCCAGCAGCTCGACGGTAAATGAGCAGTTCTTC.

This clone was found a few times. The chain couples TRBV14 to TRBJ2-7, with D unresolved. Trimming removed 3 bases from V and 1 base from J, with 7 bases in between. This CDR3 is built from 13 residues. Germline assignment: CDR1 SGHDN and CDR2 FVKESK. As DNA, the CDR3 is TGTGCCAGCAGCCATCAAGGGTCCTACGAGCAGTACTTC. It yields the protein CASSHQGSYEQYF.

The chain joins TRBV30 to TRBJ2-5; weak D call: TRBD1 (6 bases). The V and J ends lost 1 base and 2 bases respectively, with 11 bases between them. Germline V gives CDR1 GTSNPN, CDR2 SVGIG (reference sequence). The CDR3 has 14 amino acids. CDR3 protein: CAWSAGVRQETQYF. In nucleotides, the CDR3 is TGTGCCTGGAGTGCAGGGGTCAGGCAAGAGACCCAGTACTTC. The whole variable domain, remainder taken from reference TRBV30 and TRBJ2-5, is SQTIHQWPATLVQPVGSPLSLECTVEGTSNPNLYWYRQAAGRGLQLLFYSVGIGQISSEVPQNLSASRPQDRQFILSSKKLLLSDSGFYLCAWSAGVRQETQYFGPGTRLLVL.

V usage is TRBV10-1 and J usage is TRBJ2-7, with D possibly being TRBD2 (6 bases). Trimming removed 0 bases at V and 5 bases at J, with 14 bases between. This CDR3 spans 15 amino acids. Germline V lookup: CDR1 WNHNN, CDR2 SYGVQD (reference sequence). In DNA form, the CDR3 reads TGCGCCAGCAGTGAGTCGTTTGCGGGGTCGAACGAGCAGTACTTC. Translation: CASSESFAGSNEQYF.

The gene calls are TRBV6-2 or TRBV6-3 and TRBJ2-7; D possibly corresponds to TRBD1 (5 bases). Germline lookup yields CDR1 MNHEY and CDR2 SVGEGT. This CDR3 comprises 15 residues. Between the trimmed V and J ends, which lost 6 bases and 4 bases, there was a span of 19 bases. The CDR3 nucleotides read TGTGCCAGCAGCCTGACAGCTCCTCTTATTTACGAGCAGTACTTC. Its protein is CASSLTAPLIYEQYF.

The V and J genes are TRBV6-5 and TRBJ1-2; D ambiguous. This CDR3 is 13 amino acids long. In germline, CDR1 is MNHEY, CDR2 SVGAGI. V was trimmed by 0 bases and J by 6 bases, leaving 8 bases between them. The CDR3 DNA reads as TGTGCCAGCAGTTACTCCCCTGGGGATGGCTACACCTTC. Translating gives CASSYSPGDGYTF.

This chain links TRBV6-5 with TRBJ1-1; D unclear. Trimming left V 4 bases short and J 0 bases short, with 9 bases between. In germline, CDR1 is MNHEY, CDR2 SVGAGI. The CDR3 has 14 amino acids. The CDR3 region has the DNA TGTGCCAGCAGTTGGTCAGAATTGAACACTGAAGCTTTCTTT. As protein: CASSWSELNTEAFF.

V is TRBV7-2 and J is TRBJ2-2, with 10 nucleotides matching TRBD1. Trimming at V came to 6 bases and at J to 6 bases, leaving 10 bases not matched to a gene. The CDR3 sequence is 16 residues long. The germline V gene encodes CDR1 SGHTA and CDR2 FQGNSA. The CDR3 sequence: CASSRTGGNSAGELFF. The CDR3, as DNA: TGTGCCAGCAGTCGGACAGGGGGGAATAGTGCCGGGGAGCTGTTTTTT.

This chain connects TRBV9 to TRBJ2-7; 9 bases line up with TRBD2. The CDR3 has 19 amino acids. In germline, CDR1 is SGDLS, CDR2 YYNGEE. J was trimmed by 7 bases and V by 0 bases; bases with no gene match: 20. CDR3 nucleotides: TGTGCCAGCAGCGTAGGAGGAAGAAGCGGGGGGCCCGGAAAGGGAGAGCAGTACTTC. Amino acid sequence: CASSVGGRSGGPGKGEQYF.

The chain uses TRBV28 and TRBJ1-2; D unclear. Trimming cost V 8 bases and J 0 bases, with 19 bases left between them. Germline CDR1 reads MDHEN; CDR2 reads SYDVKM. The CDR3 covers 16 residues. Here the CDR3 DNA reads TGTGCCAGCTCTTCACTCGAAGCGGCCTCTAACTATGGCTACACCTTC. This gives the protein CASSSLEAASNYGYTF.

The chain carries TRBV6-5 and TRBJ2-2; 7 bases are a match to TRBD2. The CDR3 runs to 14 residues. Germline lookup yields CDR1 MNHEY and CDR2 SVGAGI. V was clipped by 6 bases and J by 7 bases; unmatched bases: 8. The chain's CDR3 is CASRKREGGGELFF. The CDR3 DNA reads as TGTGCCAGCAGAAAAAGGGAGGGAGGCGGGGAGCTGTTTTTT.

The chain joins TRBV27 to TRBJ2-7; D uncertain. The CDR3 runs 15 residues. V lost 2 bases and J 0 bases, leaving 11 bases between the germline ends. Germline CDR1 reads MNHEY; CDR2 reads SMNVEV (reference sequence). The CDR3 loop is CASSLRAVSSYEQYF. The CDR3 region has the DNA TGTGCCAGCAGTTTAAGGGCCGTGAGCTCCTACGAGCAGTACTTC.

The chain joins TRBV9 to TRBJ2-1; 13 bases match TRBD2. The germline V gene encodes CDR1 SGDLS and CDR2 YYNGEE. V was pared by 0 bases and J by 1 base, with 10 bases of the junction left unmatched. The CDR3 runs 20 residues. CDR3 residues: CASSVATLAGGWLSYNEQFF. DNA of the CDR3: TGTGCCAGCAGCGTAGCGACACTAGCGGGAGGGTGGTTATCCTACAATGAGCAGTTCTTC.

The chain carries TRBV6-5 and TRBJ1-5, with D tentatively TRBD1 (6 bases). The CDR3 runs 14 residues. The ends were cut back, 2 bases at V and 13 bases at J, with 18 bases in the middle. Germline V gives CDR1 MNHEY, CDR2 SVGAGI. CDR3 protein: CASSYGQGRNLQHF. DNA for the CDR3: TGTGCCAGCAGTTACGGGCAGGGGAGGAACCTACAGCATTTT.